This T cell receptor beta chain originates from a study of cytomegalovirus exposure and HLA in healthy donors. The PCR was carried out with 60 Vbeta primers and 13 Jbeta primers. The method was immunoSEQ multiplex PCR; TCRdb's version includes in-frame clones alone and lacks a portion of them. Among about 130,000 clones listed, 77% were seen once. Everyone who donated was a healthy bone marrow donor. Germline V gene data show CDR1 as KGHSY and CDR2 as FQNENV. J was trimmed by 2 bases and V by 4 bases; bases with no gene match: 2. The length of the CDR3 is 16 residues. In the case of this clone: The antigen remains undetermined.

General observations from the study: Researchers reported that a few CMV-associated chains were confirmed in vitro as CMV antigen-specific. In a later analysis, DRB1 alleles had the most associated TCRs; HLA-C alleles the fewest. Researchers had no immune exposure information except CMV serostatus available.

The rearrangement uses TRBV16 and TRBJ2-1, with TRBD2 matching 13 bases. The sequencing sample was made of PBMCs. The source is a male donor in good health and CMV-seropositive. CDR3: CASSRTSGGTYNEQFF. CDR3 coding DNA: TGTGCCAGCAGCCGGACTAGCGGGGGCACCTACAATGAGCAGTTCTTC.